Below are 4 T cell receptor beta chains sequenced from a single sample in a study of T cell repertoires in cytomegalovirus infection. One entry per CDR3 protein results from TCRdb running MiXCR on the reads. Found here are approximately 500,000 distinct CDR3 sequences, over 9% of them singletons; the top ten hold about 9.4%. Sequenced: PBMCs. The receptor source for this set is a human donor in good health (CMV status not recorded). Some clones in this sample may be carry-over from other donors' samples.

There are many counts of this clonotype. This chain connects TRBV19 to TRBJ1-2, with a possible D match to TRBD1 (5 bases). This CDR3 is built from 13 residues. V shed 8 bases and J shed 3 bases, with 13 bases lying between them. Germline V lookup: CDR1 LNHDA, CDR2 SQIVND (reference sequence). Written as DNA, the CDR3 is TGTGCCAGTTCCGTTGGGGGTGACTATGGCTACACCTTC. It specifies CASSVGGDYGYTF.

This clonotype was seen a few times. V and J are TRBV4-1 and TRBJ2-2, with TRBD2 matching 11 bases. CDR3 length equals 17 residues. Unmatched junction bases numbered 7, after V lost 3 bases and J lost 4 bases. Germline CDR1 reads MGHRA; CDR2 reads YSYEKL. CDR3 loop: CASSQPPGLAVTGELFF. The CDR3 bases are TGCGCCAGCAGCCAGCCACCGGGACTAGCGGTCACCGGGGAGCTGTTTTTT.

About this clonotype: One base away lies a much larger clone, so this may be a sequencing read error. The V gene is TRBV6-5, the J gene TRBJ2-7; TRBD1 matches at 7 bases. This CDR3 is built from 12 residues. With 8 bases clipped from V and 6 bases from J, the junction kept 7 bases outside the gene matches. Germline V gives CDR1 MNHEY, CDR2 SVGAGI. CDR3 DNA: TGTGCCAGCGGGAGAAGGGACAGCGAGCAGTACTTC. Translation gives CASGRRDSEQYF.

There are many counts of this clonotype. This rearrangement joins TRBV11-2 to TRBJ1-1; possible D gene TRBD1, 6 bases. Germline CDR1 is SGHAT and CDR2 is FQNNGV. Trimming removed 1 base at V and 10 bases at J, with 13 bases between. The CDR3 runs to 13 residues. CDR3: CASSLGRGRGAFF. CDR3 bases: TGTGCCAGCAGCTTAGGTCGGGGGCGCGGAGCTTTCTTT.